This T cell receptor (beta chain) was obtained from a study of blood T cell repertoires in COVID-19. Germline V gene data show CDR1 as SGHAT and CDR2 as FQNNGV. V lost 4 bases, J lost 4 bases, and 17 bases lay in between. This CDR3 spans 15 amino acids. The repertoire was sequenced with immunoSEQ multiplex PCR; TCRdb's copy has only in-frame clones and lacks some. The sample holds roughly 140,000 clones, 82% seen once. The receptor was derived from a woman aged 80 or over with acute or convalescent COVID-19. Sequencing was done on a sample of peripheral blood. The chain joins TRBV11-2 to TRBJ2-7; D is unresolved. This chain's CDR3 is CASSSHYTALYEQYF. In DNA, the CDR3 is TGTGCCAGCAGCTCCCACTACACGGCACTATACGAGCAGTACTTC.